This passage covers 20 T cell receptor beta chains from one sample sequenced in a study of shared clonotypes between healthy human individuals. Measured with immunoSEQ multiplex PCR; TCRdb has only the in-frame clones, and not every one. The profile covers about 1.5 million clones, with 95% to 97% appearing a single time and roughly 1.2% taken by the ten largest. The specimen was naive CD4+ T cells sorted from blood. Subset noted: CD45RA+ positively selected. Receptors were obtained from a man in his thirties or forties in good health.

The rearrangement links TRBV7-9 to TRBJ2-2; 11 nucleotides align to TRBD1. V trimming: 1 base; J trimming: 4 bases; junction bases outside the gene matches: 11. The germline CDR1 and CDR2 sequences are SEHNR and FQNEAQ (reference sequence). The CDR3 has 19 amino acids. In DNA form, the CDR3 reads TGTGCCAGCAGCTTAGTAGGGGACAGGGGGGGCCACGGCACCGGGGAGCTGTTTTTT. This sequence encodes CASSLVGDRGGHGTGELFF.

V usage is TRBV2 and J usage is TRBJ1-5; no definite D call. The CDR3 covers 14 residues. Germline V gives CDR1 SNHLY, CDR2 FYNNEI. Trimming cost V 3 bases and J 4 bases, with 10 bases left between them. CDR3 protein: CASSDSASNQPQHF. CDR3 nucleotide sequence: TGTGCCAGCAGTGACTCGGCATCAAATCAGCCCCAGCATTTT.

The chain links TRBV5-1 to TRBJ2-5, with D unresolved. Trimming shortened V by 4 bases and J by 4 bases, and 11 bases separated the two germline ends. Germline CDR1 and CDR2: SGHRS and YFSETQ. The CDR3 is 13 amino acids. The CDR3 sequence: CASSLARSETQYF. The CDR3 coding sequence is TGCGCCAGCAGCCTGGCCCGTTCAGAGACCCAGTACTTC.

This rearrangement joins TRBV27 to TRBJ2-2, with D possibly TRBD1 on 6 matching bases. V was shortened by 5 bases and J by 4 bases, with 17 bases between the two germline ends. The length of the CDR3 is 16 residues. Germline CDR1 is MNHEY and CDR2 is SMNVEV (reference sequence). CDR3 DNA sequence: TGTGCCAGCAGTGTGATCACAGGGACGGGCACCGGGGAGCTGTTTTTT. It specifies CASSVITGTGTGELFF.

In nucleotides, the CDR3 is TGTGCCACCAGCAGAGACTTGGGGAATCAGCCCCAGCATTTT. Translation: CATSRDLGNQPQHF. The rearrangement joins TRBV15 to TRBJ1-5, with D unresolved. The V and J ends lost 0 bases and 4 bases respectively, with 7 bases between them. Per germline, CDR1 LNHNV and CDR2 YYDKDF (reference sequence). This CDR3 has 14 residues.

The V call is TRBV5-1, the J call TRBJ1-4; D unresolved. The germline CDR1 and CDR2 sequences are SGHRS and YFSETQ. CDR3 length: 15 residues. Trimming pared 4 bases from V and 5 bases from J, leaving 15 bases between. CDR3 DNA: TGCGCCAGCAGCACTTTGACATTCGCGAATGAAAAACTGTTTTTT. This sequence encodes CASSTLTFANEKLFF. Full variable domain (missing parts from reference TRBV5-1 and TRBJ1-4): KAGVTQTPRYLIKTRGQQVTLSCSPISGHRSVSWYQQTPGQGLQFLFEYFSETQRNKGNFPGRFSGRQFSNSRSEMNVSTLELGDSALYLCASSTLTFANEKLFFGSGTQLSVL.

This clone was observed a single time. The chain recombines TRBV5-1 with TRBJ2-7; D may be TRBD1 or TRBD2 (6 bases each). The CDR3 loop spans 14 amino acids. Trimming stripped 2 bases from V and 5 bases from J, with 14 bases between. Germline values: CDR1 SGHRS, CDR2 YFSETQ. The CDR3 nucleotides are TGCGCCAGCAGCTTTGTGAGGGGGGCGGACGAGCAGTACTTC. This translates into CASSFVRGADEQYF.

This chain connects TRBV28 to TRBJ1-1; TRBD1 might be the D (5 bases). Trimming removed 2 bases at V and 8 bases at J, with 15 bases between. The CDR3 consists of 14 residues. Germline V CDR1 and CDR2: MDHEN, SYDVKM. This chain's CDR3 is CASSLGAGRDEAFF. CDR3 nucleotide sequence: TGTGCCAGCAGTTTAGGGGCGGGCAGGGACGAAGCTTTCTTT.

The chain carries TRBV9 and TRBJ2-6; 7 nucleotides match TRBD1. Trimming cost V 3 bases and J 11 bases; bases outside gene matches: 5. Germline CDR1 SGDLS, CDR2 YYNGEE. The CDR3 is 13 residues long. CDR3 sequence (DNA): TGTGCCAGCAGCGCCGCCACAGGGGACGTCCTGACTTTC. It specifies CASSAATGDVLTF.

This rearrangement joins TRBV7-9 to TRBJ2-7, with TRBD2 matching 12 bases. V trimming: 4 bases; J trimming: 5 bases; junction bases outside the gene matches: 3. Germline CDR1 and CDR2: SEHNR and FQNEAQ (reference sequence). This CDR3 is 14 amino acids long. The CDR3 reads CASSSGLAGNEQYF. The CDR3 DNA reads as TGTGCCAGCAGCTCCGGACTAGCGGGAAACGAGCAGTACTTC. Drawing the rest from reference TRBV7-9 and TRBJ2-7, the complete variable domain is DTGVSQNPRHKITKRGQNVTFRCDPISEHNRLYWYRQTLGQGPEFLTYFQNEAQLEKSRLLSDRFSAERPKGSFSTLEIQRTEQGDSAMYLCASSSGLAGNEQYFGPGTRLTVT.

The chain combines TRBV12-1 with TRBJ2-7; the tabulated D call, TRBD2, remains unverified against the DNA. TRBV12-1 is assigned pseudogene status. The CDR3 is 20 residues long. The CDR3 DNA sequence: TGTGCCAGCAGCTCCCACCCAGGGACTAGTCTGTGGGTGTGCTTTTACGAGCAGTACTTC. This sequence encodes CASSSHPGTSLWVCFYEQYF.

The genes are TRBV12-5 and TRBJ1-5, with a weak D call TRBD1 (5 bases). The CDR3 totals 13 residues. V was pared by 5 bases and J by 3 bases, with 8 bases between. Looked up from germline, CDR1 is LGHNT and CDR2 is FRNRAP. The CDR3, as DNA: TGTGCTAGTGGTCTGGACACCAATCAGCCCCAGCATTTT. Its translation is CASGLDTNQPQHF.

The chain uses TRBV11-2 and TRBJ1-1; D is ambiguous. The V end was cut by 4 bases, the J end by 1 base, with 10 bases between. Germline V gene sequence: CDR1 SGHAT, CDR2 FQNNGV. The CDR3 runs 14 residues. CDR3 protein: CASSSSPWNTEAFF. The CDR3 DNA follows: TGTGCCAGCAGCTCCTCCCCTTGGAACACTGAAGCTTTCTTT.

This chain links TRBV9 with TRBJ1-2; D perhaps matches TRBD1 (6 bases). This CDR3 is built from 15 residues. Trimming shortened V by 3 bases and J by 4 bases, and 16 bases separated the two germline ends. The germline gives CDR1 SGDLS, CDR2 YYNGEE. The CDR3 loop reads CASSALPGGAYGYTF. The CDR3 nucleotides are TGTGCCAGCAGCGCCCTCCCGGGGGGCGCCTATGGCTACACCTTC.

CDR3: CASSFDFYGYTF. The CDR3 DNA is TGTGCCAGCAGCTTCGATTTCTATGGCTACACCTTC. The J gene is TRBJ1-2, the V gene TRBV5-4; D not certain. The CDR3 spans 12 residues. V shed 2 bases and J shed 4 bases, with 6 bases lying between them. Germline V gene lookup returns CDR1 SGHNT and CDR2 YYREEE (reference sequence).

The chain has TRBV7-2 and TRBJ2-2; D might be TRBD2 (6 bases). CDR1 and CDR2 from the germline V gene are SGHTA and FQGNSA. Trimming cost V 5 bases and J 4 bases, with 23 bases left between them. The CDR3 spans 18 residues. The CDR3 region is CASSRQTLGTSVTGELFF. CDR3 sequence (DNA): TGTGCCAGCAGCCGACAGACGCTGGGGACTTCCGTCACCGGGGAGCTGTTTTTT.

The V and J genes are TRBV5-4 and TRBJ1-3; tentatively, D is TRBD1 (6 bases). Germline V gives CDR1 SGHNT, CDR2 YYREEE (reference sequence). This CDR3 spans 17 amino acids. V lost 4 bases and J lost 1, with 18 bases in between. The CDR3 reads CASSPTPGTLSGNTIYF. The CDR3 DNA reads TGTGCCAGCAGCCCCACCCCCGGGACATTATCTGGAAACACCATATATTTT.

The rearrangement joins TRBV18 to TRBJ2-6; no clear D. Deletions cut 2 bases from V and 1 base from J, with 3 bases between. Germline V CDR1 and CDR2: KGHSH, LQKENI. The CDR3 extends over 14 amino acids. CDR3 nucleotide sequence: TGTGCCAGCTCACCAAAATCTGGGGCCAACGTCCTGACTTTC. Its translation: CASSPKSGANVLTF.

The chain joins TRBV7-6 to TRBJ2-1; D is uncertain. Per the germline V gene, CDR1 is SGHVS and CDR2 is FNYEAQ. The CDR3 has 14 amino acids. Trimming cost V 6 bases and J 2 bases, with 11 bases left between them. The CDR3 protein is CASRPDRTYNEQFF. In DNA form, the CDR3 reads TGTGCCAGCAGGCCAGATAGAACCTACAATGAGCAGTTCTTC.

The chain is built from TRBV29-1 and TRBJ2-1; 9 nucleotides line up with TRBD2. Germline-derived CDR1 and CDR2 are SQVTM and ANQGSEA. The CDR3 has 13 amino acids. The V gene end was trimmed by 7 bases and the J gene end by 2 bases; junction bases not matched to a gene: 3. The CDR3: CSDRTSAYNEQFF. CDR3 nucleotides: TGCAGCGACCGGACTAGCGCCTACAATGAGCAGTTCTTC.